This is a list of T cell receptor beta chains from one sample in a study of tumour-infiltrating T cells in Burkitt lymphoma. Sequencing was performed with immunoSEQ multiplex PCR; in TCRdb, only in-frame clones are kept and a portion is missing. The sample gives more than 45,000 clones, 31% of which show up once; 2.9% is in the top ten. The specimen was tumor tissue. The receptor source for this set is a human donor with Burkitt lymphoma. CDR3s include the opening cysteine and the closing phenylalanine or tryptophan.

J	V	CDR3
TRBJ2-1	TRBV18	CASSPPTSGAKGNEQFF
TRBJ2-7	TRBV7-2	CASSSQGPGQGFHEQYF
TRBJ1-1	TRBV4-3	CASSQLGNTEAFF
TRBJ2-7	TRBV5-3	CARSLALGTVSGQYF
TRBJ2-7	TRBV25-1	CASSGFRTGFYEQYF
TRBJ1-1	TRBV13	CASSSPRGSRIRDTEAFF
TRBJ1-1	TRBV23-1	CASSQSPENTEAFF
TRBJ1-2	TRBV2	CASSPGRPYGYTF
TRBJ2-1	TRBV13	CASSPGLAGAGNNEQFF
TRBJ2-7	TRBV29-1	CSVVGQQLPYEQYF
TRBJ1-3	TRBV25-1	CASSEGLGASGNTIYF
TRBJ2-5	TRBV6-6	CASSRTSGRSETQYF
TRBJ1-1	TRBV6-6	CASSYSRTENTEAFF
TRBJ2-1	TRBV7-9	CASSLVRAGSVNEQFF
TRBJ1-6	TRBV5-1	CASSLAGQGYSPLHF
TRBJ2-1	TRBV4-1	CASSQEAGQTEQFF
TRBJ2-5	TRBV6-5	CASSYSYQETQYF
TRBJ2-7	TRBV11-2	CASSLSGGAYEQYF
TRBJ2-2	TRBV7-6	CASSFRKNTGELFF
TRBJ2-3	TRBV11-3	CASSLRALDTQYF
TRBJ1-4	TRBV5-6	CASSSTQTAGQDEKLFF
TRBJ2-5	TRBV19	CASSRLVVRGQETQYF
TRBJ1-5	TRBV2	CASSPQTGGVGQPQHF
TRBJ2-5	TRBV2	CASSEASQYF
TRBJ2-1	TRBV9	CASTTAGTSYNEQFF
TRBJ2-1	TRBV6-1	CASSEAGSNEQFF
TRBJ2-7	TRBV13	CASSFLGAREQYF
TRBJ1-3	TRBV11-2	CASSFEGAGVAIYF
TRBJ2-7	TRBV2	CASTMGSGLYEQYF
TRBJ1-2	TRBV5-1	CASSLELGPIINYGYTF
TRBJ2-3	TRBV9	CASSALTDTQYF
TRBJ1-2	TRBV5-1	CASSLGTDNYGYTF